The 12 T cell receptor beta chains listed next were all sequenced from one sample in a study of shared clonotypes between healthy human individuals. Here immunoSEQ multiplex PCR was the method, and the copy in TCRdb shows in-frame clones only, minus some. The sample carries about 2.4 million clones, 80% to 95% recorded once. The specimen sequenced was naive CD4+ T cells from PBMCs. Subset denoted: CD45RA+ positively selected. The receptors here all came from a man aged 18 to 30 in good health. Some clones in this sample may be carry-over from other donors' samples.

This clone has just one count. V gene TRBV5-5 combines with J gene TRBJ2-7; D is uncertain. This CDR3 is built from 15 residues. Trimming stripped 6 bases from V and 6 bases from J, with 22 bases between. The V gene's germline CDR1 is SGHKS and CDR2 YYEKEE (reference sequence). This chain's CDR3 is CASTPQVGIPAEQYF. CDR3 DNA: TGTGCCAGCACCCCCCAAGTGGGAATCCCGGCCGAGCAGTACTTC.

The rearrangement joins TRBV27 to TRBJ1-2, with D possibly TRBD1 on 6 matching bases. Germline CDR1 MNHEY, CDR2 SMNVEV (reference sequence). V was pared by 5 bases and J by 4 bases, with 23 bases between. The length of the CDR3 is 17 residues. As DNA, the CDR3 is TGTGCCAGCAGTAAAGAGAGACAGGTGGGGTTCCCCTATGGCTACACCTTC. Amino acid sequence: CASSKERQVGFPYGYTF.

In DNA form, the CDR3 reads TGTGCCAGCAGGACAGGGGCCGGCACAGATACGCAGTATTTT. Translated: CASRTGAGTDTQYF. V usage is TRBV6-4 and J usage is TRBJ2-3; 8 bases map to TRBD1. CDR1 MRHNA and CDR2 SNTAGT come from the germline V gene. V shed 6 bases and J 1 base; nucleotides not matched to a gene: 3. The CDR3 sequence is 14 residues long.

The chain is built from TRBV4-1 and TRBJ1-1, with no clear D. Germline loops: CDR1 MGHRA, CDR2 YSYEKL. The CDR3 is 17 amino acids. Trimming left V 2 bases short and J 3 bases short, with 19 bases between. CDR3 loop: CASSQSPNGGRYTEAFF. The DNA for the CDR3 is TGCGCCAGCAGCCAAAGCCCGAATGGAGGGAGGTACACTGAAGCTTTCTTT.

The V and J genes are TRBV13 and TRBJ2-7, with 7 bases that match TRBD1. Looked up from germline, CDR1 is PRHDT and CDR2 is FYEKMQ (reference sequence). J gave up 2 bases and V 5 bases, and 3 bases lay outside the gene matches. The CDR3 extends over 13 amino acids. The CDR3 spells CASSHRGPYEQYF. For the CDR3, the DNA is TGTGCCAGCAGCCACAGGGGTCCCTACGAGCAGTACTTC.

The chain employs TRBV30 and TRBJ2-7; the D gene is possibly TRBD1 (5 bases). CDR3 size: 15 residues. The germline V gene encodes CDR1 GTSNPN and CDR2 SVGIG (reference sequence). V was trimmed by 3 bases and J by 2 bases, leaving 17 bases between them. CDR3 residues: CAWRLPTADPYEQYF. The DNA for the CDR3 is TGTGCCTGGAGGCTTCCGACAGCCGACCCCTACGAGCAGTACTTC.

J is TRBJ1-5 and V is TRBV30; D is uncertain. CDR3 length equals 16 residues. Germline V gene lookup returns CDR1 GTSNPN and CDR2 SVGIG (reference sequence). V was clipped by 1 base and J by 1 base, with 14 bases between them. In DNA form, the CDR3 reads TGTGCCTGGAGTGCCAGAACGGGCTGGAGCAATCAGCCCCAGCATTTT. The encoded protein is CAWSARTGWSNQPQHF.

V usage is TRBV20-1 and J usage is TRBJ1-3; D gene uncertain. Germline V gene sequence: CDR1 DFQATT, CDR2 SNEGSKA (reference sequence). The CDR3 covers 11 residues. Trimming took off 4 bases at V and 9 bases at J, with 10 bases between the two ends. CDR3 sequence (DNA): TGCAGTGCTAACCGGGGTGGCACCATATATTTT. This encodes CSANRGGTIYF.

A single count supports this clone. The CDR3 sequence: CASSQVGIMNTEAFF. In DNA form, the CDR3 reads TGCGCCAGCAGCCAAGTGGGCATCATGAACACTGAAGCTTTCTTT. This chain joins TRBV4-1 and TRBJ1-1, with no clear D. The length of the CDR3 is 15 residues. Germline V gene lookup returns CDR1 MGHRA and CDR2 YSYEKL. The ends were cut back, 1 base at V and 0 bases at J, with 9 bases in the middle.

This chain uses TRBV6-5 with TRBJ1-6; D gene ambiguous. Germline assignment: CDR1 MNHEY and CDR2 SVGAGI. The V end lost 2 bases, the J end lost 0 bases, and 5 bases lay between the germline ends. CDR3 length: 15 residues. CDR3 in DNA: TGTGCCAGCAGTTACGAGAGCTCCTATAATTCACCCCTCCACTTT. Its translation: CASSYESSYNSPLHF.

CDR3 in DNA: TGCAGCGTAGTGGGGAGTCTTTCTGGTGGCTACACCTTC. Its protein product is CSVVGSLSGGYTF. The chain links TRBV29-1 to TRBJ1-2; no clear D gene. Germline V gene sequence: CDR1 SQVTM, CDR2 ANQGSEA. The CDR3 is made up of 13 amino acids. The V and J ends lost 6 bases and 7 bases respectively, with 18 bases between them.

The CDR3 reads CAISESDMSGYTF. In DNA form, the CDR3 reads TGTGCCATCAGTGAGTCGGACATGTCTGGCTACACCTTC. The chain is built from TRBV10-3 and TRBJ1-2; TRBD1 might be the D (5 bases). Trimming took off 0 bases at V and 7 bases at J, with 9 bases between the two ends. The CDR3 is made up of 13 amino acids. The germline V gene encodes CDR1 ENHRY and CDR2 SYGVKD.